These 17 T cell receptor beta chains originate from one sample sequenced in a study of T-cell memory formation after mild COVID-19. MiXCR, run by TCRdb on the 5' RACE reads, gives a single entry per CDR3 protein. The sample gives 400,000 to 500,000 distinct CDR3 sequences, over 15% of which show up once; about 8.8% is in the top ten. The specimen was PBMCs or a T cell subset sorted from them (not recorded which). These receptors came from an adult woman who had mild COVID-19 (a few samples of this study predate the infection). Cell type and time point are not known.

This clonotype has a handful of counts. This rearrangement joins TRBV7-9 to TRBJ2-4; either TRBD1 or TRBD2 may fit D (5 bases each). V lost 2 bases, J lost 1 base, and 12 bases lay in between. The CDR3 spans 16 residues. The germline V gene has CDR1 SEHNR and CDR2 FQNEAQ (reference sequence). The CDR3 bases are TGTGCCAGCAGCTTAATGGGAGAGGGGGCCAAAAACATTCAGTACTTC. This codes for CASSLMGEGAKNIQYF.

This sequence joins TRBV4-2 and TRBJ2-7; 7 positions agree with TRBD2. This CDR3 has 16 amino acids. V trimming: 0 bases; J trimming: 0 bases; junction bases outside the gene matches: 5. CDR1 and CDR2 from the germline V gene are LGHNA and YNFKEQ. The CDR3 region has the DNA TGTGCCAGCAGCCAAGATCCCGGCGGGAGCTCCTACGAGCAGTACTTC. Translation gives CASSQDPGGSSYEQYF.

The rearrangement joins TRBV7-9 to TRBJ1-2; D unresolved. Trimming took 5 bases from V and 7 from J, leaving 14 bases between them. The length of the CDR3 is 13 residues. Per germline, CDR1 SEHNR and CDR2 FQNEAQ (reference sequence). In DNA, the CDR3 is TGTGCCAGCAGCGAAGACGCTACGGGTGGCTACACCTTC. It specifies CASSEDATGGYTF.

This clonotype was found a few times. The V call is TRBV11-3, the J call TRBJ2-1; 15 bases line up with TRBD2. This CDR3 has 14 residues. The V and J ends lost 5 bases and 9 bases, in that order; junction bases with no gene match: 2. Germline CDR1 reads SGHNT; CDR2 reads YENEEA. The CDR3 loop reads CASSPGLAGGEQFF. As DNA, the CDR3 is TGTGCCAGCAGCCCGGGACTAGCGGGAGGTGAGCAGTTCTTC.

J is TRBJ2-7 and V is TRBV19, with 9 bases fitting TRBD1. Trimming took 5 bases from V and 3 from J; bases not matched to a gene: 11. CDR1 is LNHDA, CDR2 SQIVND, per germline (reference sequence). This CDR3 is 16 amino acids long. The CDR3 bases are TGTGCCAGTAGTCCCCGGGGAGGGACAGGGTACTACGAGCAGTACTTC. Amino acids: CASSPRGGTGYYEQYF.

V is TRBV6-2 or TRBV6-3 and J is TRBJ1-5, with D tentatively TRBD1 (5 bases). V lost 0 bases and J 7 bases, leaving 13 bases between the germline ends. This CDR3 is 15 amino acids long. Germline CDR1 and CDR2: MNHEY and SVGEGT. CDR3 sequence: CASSYSVQGGQPQHF. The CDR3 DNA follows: TGTGCCAGCAGTTACTCGGTTCAGGGCGGCCAGCCCCAGCATTTT.

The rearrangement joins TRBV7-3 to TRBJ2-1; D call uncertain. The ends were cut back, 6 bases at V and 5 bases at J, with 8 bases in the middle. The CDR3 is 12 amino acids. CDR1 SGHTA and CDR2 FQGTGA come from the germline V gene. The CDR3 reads CASSSGDNEQFF. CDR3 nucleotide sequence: TGTGCCAGCAGTTCTGGGGACAATGAGCAGTTCTTC.

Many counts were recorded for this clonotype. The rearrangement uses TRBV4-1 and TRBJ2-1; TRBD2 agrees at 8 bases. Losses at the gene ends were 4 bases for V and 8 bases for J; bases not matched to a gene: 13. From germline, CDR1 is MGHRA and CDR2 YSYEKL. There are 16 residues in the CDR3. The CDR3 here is CASSPTALAERYEQFF. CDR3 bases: TGCGCCAGCAGCCCGACGGCACTAGCGGAACGGTATGAGCAGTTCTTC.

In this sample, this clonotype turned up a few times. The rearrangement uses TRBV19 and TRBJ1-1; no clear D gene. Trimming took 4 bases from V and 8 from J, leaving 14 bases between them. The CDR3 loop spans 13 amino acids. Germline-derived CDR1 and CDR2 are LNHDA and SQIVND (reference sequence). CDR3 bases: TGTGCCAGTAGTACACGTATCGGAGGAGAAGCTTTCTTT. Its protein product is CASSTRIGGEAFF.

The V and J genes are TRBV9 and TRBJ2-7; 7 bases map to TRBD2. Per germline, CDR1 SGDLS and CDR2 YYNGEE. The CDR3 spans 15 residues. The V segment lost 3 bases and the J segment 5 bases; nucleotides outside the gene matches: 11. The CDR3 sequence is CASSGVGEGTDEQYF. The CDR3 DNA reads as TGTGCCAGCAGCGGAGTGGGGGAGGGAACAGACGAGCAGTACTTC.

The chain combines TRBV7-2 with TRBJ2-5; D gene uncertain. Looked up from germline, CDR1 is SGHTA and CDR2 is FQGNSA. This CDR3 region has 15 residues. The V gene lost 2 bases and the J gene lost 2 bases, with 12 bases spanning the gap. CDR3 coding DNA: TGTGCCAGCAGCTTAAACGGCGGAGAGCAAGAGACCCAGTACTTC. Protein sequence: CASSLNGGEQETQYF.

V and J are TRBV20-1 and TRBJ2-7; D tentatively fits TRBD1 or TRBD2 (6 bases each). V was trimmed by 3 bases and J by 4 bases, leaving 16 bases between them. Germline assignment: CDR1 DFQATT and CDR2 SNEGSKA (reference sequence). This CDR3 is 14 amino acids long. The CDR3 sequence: CSASEGGPGYEQYF. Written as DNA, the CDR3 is TGCAGTGCTAGTGAGGGGGGCCCTGGATACGAGCAGTACTTC.

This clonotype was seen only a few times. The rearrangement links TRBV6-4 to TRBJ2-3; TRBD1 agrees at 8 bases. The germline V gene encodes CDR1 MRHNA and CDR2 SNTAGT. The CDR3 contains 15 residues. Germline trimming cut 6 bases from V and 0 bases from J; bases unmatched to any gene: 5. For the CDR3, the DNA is TGTGCCAGCAGGGAACAGGGGGGCAGCACAGATACGCAGTATTTT. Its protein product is CASREQGGSTDTQYF.

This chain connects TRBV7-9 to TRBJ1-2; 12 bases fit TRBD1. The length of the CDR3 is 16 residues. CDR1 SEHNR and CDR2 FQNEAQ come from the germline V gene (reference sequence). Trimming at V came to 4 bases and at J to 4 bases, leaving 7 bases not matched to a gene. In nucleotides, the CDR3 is TGTGCCAGCAGCTCCGGGACAGGGGGCGTTGGCTATGGCTACACCTTC. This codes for CASSSGTGGVGYGYTF. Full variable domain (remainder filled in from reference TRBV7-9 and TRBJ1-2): DTGVSQNPRHKITKRGQNVTFRCDPISEHNRLYWYRQTLGQGPEFLTYFQNEAQLEKSRLLSDRFSAERPKGSFSTLEIQRTEQGDSAMYLCASSSGTGGVGYGYTFGSGTRLTVV.

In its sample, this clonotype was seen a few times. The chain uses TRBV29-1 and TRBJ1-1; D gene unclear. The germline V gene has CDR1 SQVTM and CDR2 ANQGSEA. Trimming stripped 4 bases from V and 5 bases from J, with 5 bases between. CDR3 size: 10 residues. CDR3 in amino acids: CSVVGTEAFF. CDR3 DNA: TGCAGCGTTGTTGGTACTGAAGCTTTCTTT.

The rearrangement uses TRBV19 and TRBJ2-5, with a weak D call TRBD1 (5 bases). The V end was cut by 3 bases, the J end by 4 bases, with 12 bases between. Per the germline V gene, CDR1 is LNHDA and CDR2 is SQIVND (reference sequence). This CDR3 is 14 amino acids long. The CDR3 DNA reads TGTGCCAGTAGTATGCAAGGGGTAGGAGAGACCCAGTACTTC. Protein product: CASSMQGVGETQYF. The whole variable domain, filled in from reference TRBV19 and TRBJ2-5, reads DGGITQSPKYLFRKEGQNVTLSCEQNLNHDAMYWYRQDPGQGLRLIYYSQIVNDFQKGDIAEGYSVSREKKESFPLTVTSAQKNPTAFYLCASSMQGVGETQYFGPGTRLLVL.

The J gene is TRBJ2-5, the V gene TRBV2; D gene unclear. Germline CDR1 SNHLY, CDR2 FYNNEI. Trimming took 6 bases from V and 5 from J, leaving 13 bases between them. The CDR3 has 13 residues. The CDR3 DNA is TGTGCCAGCAGCTTAGGCGTCGTGGAGACCCAGTACTTC. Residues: CASSLGVVETQYF.